This T cell receptor (beta chain) was retrieved from a study of cytomegalovirus exposure and HLA in healthy donors. General study results and limits: Rates of TCR association differed by HLA locus in a later analysis, with DRB1 highest and HLA-C lowest.

Regarding donors, all were healthy bone marrow donors. Donors counted as nominally healthy when sampled, yet unrecorded immune exposures were likely. Germline V gene data show CDR1 as MGHRA and CDR2 as YSYEKL. The CDR3 loop spans 14 amino acids. V shed 6 bases and J shed 5 bases, with 16 bases lying between them. 60 Vbeta and 13 Jbeta primers were used in PCR. Clones were sequenced by immunoSEQ multiplex PCR, and TCRdb holds only the in-frame ones, with some missing. This listing includes 150,000 to 250,000 clones. With respect to this clone: Its antigen remains unidentified.

The rearrangement uses TRBV4-1 and TRBJ1-2; no reliable D call. This receptor was taken from a boy between 10 and 17 years old in good health and CMV-seronegative. What was sequenced was PBMCs. CDR3 sequence reads: CASSGLPSSYGYTF. The DNA of the CDR3 is TGCGCCAGCAGTGGACTTCCGTCCTCTTATGGCTACACCTTC.